The 18 T cell receptor beta chains in this list originate from one sample, sequenced in a study of T cell repertoires in cytomegalovirus infection. In TCRdb, the reads were re-called with MiXCR into one record per CDR3 protein. Here the sample spans approximately 400,000 distinct CDR3 sequences, under 40% being singletons. Input material: PBMCs. These receptors were obtained from a human donor in good health (CMV status not recorded). Some clones in this sample may be carry-over from other donors' samples.

This clonotype has just a few counts. V and J are TRBV24-1 and TRBJ1-6, with D possibly TRBD1 on 6 matching bases. Germline lookup yields CDR1 KGHDR and CDR2 SFDVKD. V lost 6 bases and J lost 7, with 9 bases in between. The CDR3 length is 13 residues. CDR3: CATSRQENSPLHF. Written as DNA, the CDR3 is TGTGCCACCAGTCGACAGGAGAATTCACCCCTCCACTTT.

The chain joins TRBV28 to TRBJ1-5; 7 bases fit TRBD1. V shed 3 bases, J shed 1 base, and the junction held 6 bases outside the gene matches. The CDR3 contains 16 residues. The V gene's germline CDR1 is MDHEN and CDR2 SYDVKM. CDR3 coding DNA: TGTGCCAGCAGTTTGTCAGGGGGATTCAGCAATCAGCCCCAGCATTTT. It translates to CASSLSGGFSNQPQHF.

The V gene is TRBV24-1, the J gene TRBJ2-5; D perhaps matches TRBD2 (6 bases). The V end was cut by 5 bases, the J end by 4 bases, with 13 bases between. The CDR3 extends over 14 amino acids. The V gene's germline CDR1 is KGHDR and CDR2 SFDVKD. The CDR3 nucleotides read TGTGCCACCAGTGCCAATAAGGGAGGAGAGACCCAGTACTTC. Translated: CATSANKGGETQYF.

This clonotype was seen more than once but under ten times. The chain combines TRBV6-4 with TRBJ1-1; maybe TRBD1 (6 bases). This CDR3 comprises 13 residues. V gave up 4 bases and J gave up 3 bases, with 9 bases separating them. Germline V gene data show CDR1 as MRHNA and CDR2 as SNTAGT. The CDR3 region is CASSAWTDTEAFF. The CDR3 region has the DNA TGTGCCAGCAGTGCCTGGACAGACACTGAAGCTTTCTTT.

V usage is TRBV27 and J usage is TRBJ2-1, with 7 bases matching TRBD1. The CDR3 covers 13 residues. Losses at the gene ends were 8 bases for V and 5 bases for J; bases not matched to a gene: 6. CDR1 and CDR2 (germline): MNHEY, SMNVEV (reference sequence). The CDR3 is CASGDRANNEQFF. The CDR3 DNA reads as TGTGCCAGCGGAGACAGGGCCAACAATGAGCAGTTCTTC.

About this clonotype: A much bigger clone sits one base away, suggesting this may be a read error. The chain links TRBV4-3 to TRBJ2-5; D ambiguous. Germline V CDR1 and CDR2: LGHNA, YSLEER. The CDR3 contains 14 residues. Deletions cut 1 base from V and 3 bases from J, with 9 bases between. For the CDR3, the DNA is TGCGCCAGCAGCCAAGGGGTGGCCGAAGAGACCCAGTACTTC. This gives the protein CASSQGVAEETQYF.

The V call is TRBV19, the J call TRBJ1-2; 8 bases line up with TRBD1. The CDR3 runs to 13 residues. The J segment lost 4 bases and the V segment lost 9 bases, leaving 7 bases of the junction unmatched. Germline CDR1 and CDR2: LNHDA and SQIVND (reference sequence). The chain's CDR3 is CASRQGLGYGYTF. CDR3 in DNA: TGTGCCAGCAGACAGGGGCTCGGCTATGGCTACACCTTC.

This clonotype has at least ten counts. The V and J genes are TRBV7-3 and TRBJ1-1; D gene unclear. CDR3 length equals 13 residues. Germline V gene sequence: CDR1 SGHTA, CDR2 FQGTGA. With 2 bases removed from V and 1 base from J, the gap between germline ends came to 5 bases. CDR3 bases: TGTGCCAGCAGCTTAGGAGAGAACACTGAAGCTTTCTTT. Residues: CASSLGENTEAFF.

This clonotype has just a few counts. This chain uses TRBV19 with TRBJ2-1; 9 bases line up with TRBD2. CDR3 size: 14 residues. Trimming removed 5 bases from V and 4 bases from J; junction bases left unmatched: 3. From germline, CDR1 is LNHDA and CDR2 SQIVND (reference sequence). The CDR3 DNA reads as TGTGCCAGTAGTCATAGCGGGGGATACAATGAGCAGTTCTTC. It is translated as CASSHSGGYNEQFF.

The chain recombines TRBV7-9 with TRBJ2-3; weak D call: TRBD2 (5 bases). Trimming took 3 bases from V and 2 from J, leaving 9 bases between them. In germline, CDR1 is SEHNR, CDR2 FQNEAQ (reference sequence). The CDR3 runs to 14 residues. The CDR3 DNA reads TGTGCCAGCAGCTTCCTAGCTTACACAGATACGCAGTATTTT. It yields the protein CASSFLAYTDTQYF.

The chain employs TRBV7-2 and TRBJ1-2; a weak D match, TRBD1 (6 bases). V gave up 1 base and J gave up 8 bases, with 11 bases separating them. There are 13 residues in the CDR3. CDR1 and CDR2 (germline): SGHTA, FQGNSA. For the CDR3, the DNA is TGTGCCAGCAGCTTAGTGCTGGACAGAGGCTACACCTTC. Translating gives CASSLVLDRGYTF. Filled out from reference TRBV7-2 and TRBJ1-2, the complete variable domain reads GAGVSQSPSNKVTEKGKDVELRCDPISGHTALYWYRQSLGQGLEFLIYFQGNSAPDKSGLPSDRFSAERTGGSVSTLTIQRTQQEDSAVYLCASSLVLDRGYTFGSGTRLTVV.

This clonotype came up many times. The rearrangement joins TRBV28 to TRBJ2-7, with D possibly matching TRBD1 (6 bases). CDR1 and CDR2 (germline): MDHEN, SYDVKM. V was cut by 10 bases and J by 3 bases, with 10 bases left in between. The CDR3 consists of 11 residues. The CDR3 DNA reads as TGTGCCACCGGACAGAACTACGAGCAGTACTTC. Translated, it gives CATGQNYEQYF.

This clonotype has a handful of counts. This chain uses TRBV7-9 with TRBJ2-1, with a tentative D call TRBD2 (6 bases). V was cut by 5 bases and J by 4 bases, with 15 bases left in between. This CDR3 is 15 amino acids long. The germline CDR1 and CDR2 sequences are SEHNR and FQNEAQ (reference sequence). The CDR3 is CASSPGVADYNEQFF. For the CDR3, the DNA is TGTGCCAGCAGCCCTGGGGTAGCGGATTACAATGAGCAGTTCTTC.

This clonotype was seen only once. The gene calls are TRBV5-4 and TRBJ2-1; the D is unclear. This CDR3 has 16 amino acids. Deletions cut 4 bases from V and 0 bases from J, with 14 bases between. Germline assignment: CDR1 SGHNT and CDR2 YYREEE (reference sequence). CDR3 protein: CASSPDWTSSYNEQFF. CDR3 DNA: TGTGCCAGCAGCCCCGACTGGACCAGCTCCTACAATGAGCAGTTCTTC.

DNA for the CDR3: TGTGCCAGTCCTCCTTTGGGGGGCTTGTTCTTC. This encodes CASPPLGGLFF. The rearrangement uses TRBV19 and TRBJ2-1; D could derive from TRBD1 or TRBD2 (6 bases each). This CDR3 has 11 residues. The V gene lost 8 bases and the J gene lost 15 bases, with 17 bases spanning the gap. Germline loops: CDR1 LNHDA, CDR2 SQIVND (reference sequence). The full variable domain, completed using reference TRBV19 and TRBJ2-1, is DGGITQSPKYLFRKEGQNVTLSCEQNLNHDAMYWYRQDPGQGLRLIYYSQIVNDFQKGDIAEGYSVSREKKESFPLTVTSAQKNPTAFYLCASPPLGGLFFGPGTRLTVL.

The DNA of the CDR3 is TGTGCCAGCAGCCAGGGACAGGGATTTAACTATGGCTACACCTTC. This codes for CASSQGQGFNYGYTF. The chain recombines TRBV13 with TRBJ1-2, with 9 nucleotides matching TRBD1. Germline loops: CDR1 PRHDT, CDR2 FYEKMQ (reference sequence). This CDR3 is 15 amino acids long. J gave up 1 base and V 5 bases, and 5 bases lay outside the gene matches.

The CDR3: CASSPGTGRSGANVLTF. CDR3 coding DNA: TGTGCCAGCAGTCCCGGGACAGGGCGCTCTGGGGCCAACGTCCTGACTTTC. The V call is TRBV5-4, the J call TRBJ2-6, with 9 bases identical to TRBD1. The V gene end was trimmed by 5 bases and the J gene end by 0 bases; junction bases not matched to a gene: 6. Germline V gives CDR1 SGHNT, CDR2 YYREEE (reference sequence). The CDR3 has 17 residues.

This clonotype was counted a few times. This sequence joins TRBV29-1 and TRBJ2-7, with no clear D. The V end lost 0 bases, the J end lost 6 bases, and 6 bases lay between the germline ends. The CDR3 length is 11 residues. The germline gives CDR1 SQVTM, CDR2 ANQGSEA. The CDR3, as DNA: TGCAGCGTTGAAGATGTTGGCGAGCAGTACTTC. Residues: CSVEDVGEQYF.